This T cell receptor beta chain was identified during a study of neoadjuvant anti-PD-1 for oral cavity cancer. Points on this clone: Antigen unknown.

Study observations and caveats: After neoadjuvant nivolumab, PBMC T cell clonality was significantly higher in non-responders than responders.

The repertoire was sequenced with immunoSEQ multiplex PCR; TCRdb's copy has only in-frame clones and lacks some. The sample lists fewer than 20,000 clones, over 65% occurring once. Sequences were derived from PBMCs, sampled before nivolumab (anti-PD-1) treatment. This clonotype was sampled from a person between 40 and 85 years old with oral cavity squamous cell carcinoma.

CDR3 coding DNA: TGTGCCAGCAGTTACTCCCCGAGAGGAGGGCTAGAGACCTTC. It encodes CASSYSPRGGLETF. V and J are TRBV6-5 and TRBJ1-2; no definite D call. Germline CDR1 reads MNHEY; CDR2 reads SVGAGI. The CDR3 runs 14 residues. The V and J ends lost 0 bases and 14 bases respectively, with 19 bases between them.